The next 25 T cell receptor beta chains were all read from a single sample in a study of shared clonotypes between healthy human individuals. Generated by immunoSEQ multiplex PCR, the TCRdb table keeps only in-frame clones and is missing some. The sample comprises 2 million to 3 million clones, around nine tenths of which are singletons, and roughly 0.15% rests with the top ten. The sample taken for sequencing was naive CD4+ T cells sorted from blood. The subset was: CD45RA+ positively selected. These receptors all come from a man aged 18 to 29 in good health.

V usage is TRBV11-2 and J usage is TRBJ2-5, with a weak D call TRBD2 (5 bases). V was trimmed by 4 bases and J by 0 bases, leaving 12 bases between them. CDR1 and CDR2 from the germline V gene are SGHAT and FQNNGV. The CDR3 has 15 residues. The CDR3 bases are TGTGCCAGCAGCTACAGAGGGAACCACCAAGAGACCCAGTACTTC. Translating it yields CASSYRGNHQETQYF.

Concerning this clone: This CDR3 is also generated by other DNA sequences in the sample. The chain combines TRBV5-6 with TRBJ1-1; TRBD1 matches at 9 bases. The length of the CDR3 is 15 residues. J lost 0 bases, V lost 4 bases, and 4 bases had no gene match. CDR1 is SGHDT and CDR2 is YYEEEE in the germline V gene. The CDR3 is CASSLRDRVNTEAFF. The CDR3 nucleotides read TGTGCCAGCAGCCTCCGGGACAGGGTGAACACTGAAGCTTTCTTT.

This chain links TRBV7-2 with TRBJ1-6; weak D call: TRBD1 (6 bases). V was clipped by 5 bases and J by 4 bases, with 9 bases between them. This CDR3 has 14 amino acids. The germline gives CDR1 SGHTA, CDR2 FQGNSA. The DNA of the CDR3 is TGTGCCAGCAGCGAACAGGGATATAATTCACCCCTCCACTTT. It codes for CASSEQGYNSPLHF.

The chain is built from TRBV18 and TRBJ1-2; 8 nucleotides match TRBD1. V lost 5 bases, J lost 7 bases, and 9 bases stayed unmatched. Germline V gives CDR1 KGHSH, CDR2 LQKENI. The CDR3 consists of 14 residues. This CDR3 is CASSMETGVVGYTF. The CDR3 nucleotides read TGTGCCAGCTCAATGGAGACAGGGGTTGTTGGCTACACCTTC. The variable domain in full, completed from reference TRBV18 and TRBJ1-2, reads NAGVMQNPRHLVRRRGQEARLRCSPMKGHSHVYWYRQLPEEGLKFMVYLQKENIIDESGMPKERFSAEFPKEGPSILRIQQVVRGDSAAYFCASSMETGVVGYTFGSGTRLTVV.

The chain recombines TRBV6-1 with TRBJ1-5; 7 nucleotides align to TRBD1. Trimming cost V 1 base and J 2 bases; bases outside gene matches: 2. This CDR3 is built from 15 residues. From germline, CDR1 is MNHNS and CDR2 SASEGT. The CDR3 DNA reads TGTGCCAGCAGTGAAGGGGACAGACGCAATCAGCCCCAGCATTTT. It encodes CASSEGDRRNQPQHF.

The gene calls are TRBV7-9 and TRBJ2-7; perhaps TRBD1 as D (5 bases). The ends were cut back, 1 base at V and 4 bases at J, with 11 bases in the middle. This CDR3 has 14 residues. Germline V CDR1 and CDR2: SEHNR, FQNEAQ (reference sequence). Here the CDR3 DNA reads TGTGCCAGCAGCTTAGATCCGACAGCTTACGAGCAGTACTTC. This gives the protein CASSLDPTAYEQYF.

In its sample, this clone was seen once. The rearrangement uses TRBV5-1 and TRBJ2-2, with 7 positions matching TRBD2. The V segment lost 0 bases and the J segment 6 bases; nucleotides outside the gene matches: 2. CDR3 size: 14 residues. Germline CDR1 SGHRS, CDR2 YFSETQ. CDR3 protein: CASSLAGGSGELFF. DNA for the CDR3: TGCGCCAGCAGCTTGGCGGGAGGCTCCGGGGAGCTGTTTTTT.

The chain combines TRBV2 with TRBJ2-5; TRBD1 or TRBD2 may be the D gene (6 bases each). Germline CDR1 reads SNHLY; CDR2 reads FYNNEI. The CDR3 has 14 residues. V was pared by 6 bases and J by 5 bases, with 16 bases between. The DNA for the CDR3 is TGTGCCAGCAGCCCCCCCGGGGGCCTGGAGACCCAGTACTTC. Protein product: CASSPPGGLETQYF.

The chain has TRBV2 and TRBJ2-3; TRBD1 is a possible D gene (5 bases). The V gene's germline CDR1 is SNHLY and CDR2 FYNNEI. The CDR3 spans 14 residues. The V end was cut by 7 bases, the J end by 5 bases, with 16 bases between. The chain's CDR3 is CASKSGLMIDTQYF. CDR3 coding DNA: TGTGCCAGCAAGTCAGGGTTAATGATAGATACGCAGTATTTT.

V and J are TRBV18 and TRBJ2-3; 11 positions match TRBD2. The CDR3 has 16 residues. CDR1 is KGHSH and CDR2 is LQKENI in the germline V gene. Trimming took 3 bases from V and 9 from J; bases not matched to a gene: 11. CDR3: CASSPEQTSGARTQYF. CDR3 DNA: TGTGCCAGCTCACCCGAACAGACTAGCGGGGCGAGGACGCAGTATTTT.

The rearrangement joins TRBV23-1 to TRBJ2-7; 9 positions agree with TRBD2. TRBV23-1 counts as an open reading frame of uncertain function. This CDR3 has 18 amino acids. V shed 0 bases, J shed 0 bases, and the junction held 9 bases outside the gene matches. In nucleotides, the CDR3 is TGCGCCAGCAGTCAATCGGTGCGGCGGGAGGGGAGCTCCTACGAGCAGTACTTC. Its translation: CASSQSVRREGSSYEQYF.

This chain connects TRBV5-5 to TRBJ2-5; 8 bases align to TRBD2. The CDR3 extends over 16 amino acids. Germline V CDR1 and CDR2: SGHKS, YYEKEE (reference sequence). V shed 3 bases and J 2 bases; nucleotides not matched to a gene: 9. CDR3 DNA sequence: TGTGCCAGCAGCTGGACTTTGGCGGGGGGACAAGAGACCCAGTACTTC. Translating it yields CASSWTLAGGQETQYF. Looking up the rest from reference TRBV5-5 and TRBJ2-5 gives the full variable domain: DAGVTQSPTHLIKTRGQQVTLRCSPISGHKSVSWYQQVLGQGPQFIFQYYEKEERGRGNFPDRFSARQFPNYSSELNVNALLLGDSALYLCASSWTLAGGQETQYFGPGTRLLVL.

The chain combines TRBV5-1 with TRBJ1-4, with a possible D match to TRBD1 (6 bases). CDR1 is SGHRS, CDR2 YFSETQ, per germline. Deletions cut 0 bases from V and 4 bases from J, with 13 bases between. This CDR3 is built from 16 residues. The CDR3 sequence: CASSLESDSSNEKLFF. Here the CDR3 DNA reads TGCGCCAGCAGCTTGGAGTCGGACAGCAGTAATGAAAAACTGTTTTTT.

The CDR3 spells CAWIINVGGTGELFF. The CDR3 region has the DNA TGTGCCTGGATAATCAATGTGGGGGGCACCGGGGAGCTGTTTTTT. This chain uses TRBV30 with TRBJ2-2; D may be TRBD2 (6 bases). The CDR3 contains 15 residues. The germline V and J ends were trimmed by 4 bases and 4 bases, with 16 bases remaining between them. Germline V lookup: CDR1 GTSNPN, CDR2 SVGIG (reference sequence).

This clone was seen only once. This chain links TRBV5-1 with TRBJ2-2, with TRBD1 as a possible D gene (5 bases). CDR3 length equals 18 residues. V was pared by 4 bases and J by 3 bases, with 22 bases between. CDR1 is SGHRS and CDR2 is YFSETQ in the germline V gene. The CDR3 sequence is CASSPWGRGARDTGELFF. The CDR3 bases are TGCGCCAGCAGCCCCTGGGGCCGTGGGGCGCGAGACACCGGGGAGCTGTTTTTT.

In its sample, this clone was seen once. The chain's CDR3 is CASSPRQGFNTGELFF. The CDR3 DNA reads TGTGCCAGCAGCCCTAGACAGGGGTTTAACACCGGGGAGCTGTTTTTT. The chain employs TRBV5-4 and TRBJ2-2; 8 bases fit TRBD1. J gave up 2 bases and V 4 bases, and 7 bases lay outside the gene matches. Germline loops: CDR1 SGHNT, CDR2 YYREEE (reference sequence). The CDR3 covers 16 residues.

The chain carries TRBV5-1 and TRBJ2-5; D assignment may be TRBD1 or TRBD2 (5 bases each). There are 15 residues in the CDR3. Between the trimmed V and J ends, which lost 7 bases and 9 bases, there was a span of 25 bases. Germline lookup yields CDR1 SGHRS and CDR2 YFSETQ. In DNA, the CDR3 is TGCGCCAGCTTCCCGGGACCGCCCAGGTCTGGGTCCCAGTACTTC. This translates into CASFPGPPRSGSQYF.

The CDR3, as DNA: TGTGCCCAGCAAAGGGAGACCACCTATGGCTACACCTTC. This codes for CAQQRETTYGYTF. This chain uses TRBV2 with TRBJ1-2; no clear D gene. V gave up 11 bases and J gave up 4 bases, with 17 bases separating them. Germline V gene data show CDR1 as SNHLY and CDR2 as FYNNEI. The CDR3 length is 13 residues. The full variable domain, rest sourced from reference TRBV2 and TRBJ1-2, is EPEVTQTPSHQVTQMGQEVILRCVPISNHLYFYWYRQILGQKVEFLVSFYNNEISEKSEIFDDQFSVERPDGSNFTLKIRSTKLEDSAMYFCAQQRETTYGYTFGSGTRLTVV.

This chain uses TRBV28 with TRBJ1-6, with a weak D call TRBD1 (6 bases). The CDR3 is 14 residues long. Germline-derived CDR1 and CDR2 are MDHEN and SYDVKM. Trimming took off 8 bases at V and 7 bases at J, with 15 bases between the two ends. CDR3 region: CASHPGGVNSPLHF. DNA for the CDR3: TGTGCCAGCCACCCCGGGGGCGTCAATTCACCCCTCCACTTT.

The CDR3 DNA reads as TGCGCCAGCAGCTTGGAGCACCGAATGAACACTGAAGCTTTCTTT. This encodes CASSLEHRMNTEAFF. The rearrangement joins TRBV5-1 to TRBJ1-1; D is undetermined. Deletions cut 0 bases from V and 0 bases from J, with 9 bases between. This CDR3 has 15 residues. Germline V CDR1 and CDR2: SGHRS, YFSETQ.

The V call is TRBV2, the J call TRBJ1-2; 9 bases are shared with TRBD1. The junction had 4 bases not matched to a gene; V was cut back by 3 bases and J by 5 bases. The germline gives CDR1 SNHLY, CDR2 FYNNEI. This CDR3 comprises 14 residues. The CDR3 loop reads CASSDRDRDYGYTF. For the CDR3, the DNA is TGTGCCAGCAGTGACCGGGACAGGGATTATGGCTACACCTTC.

The rearrangement links TRBV5-5 to TRBJ2-7, with D perhaps matching TRBD1 (5 bases). The germline gives CDR1 SGHKS, CDR2 YYEKEE (reference sequence). V shed 0 bases and J shed 3 bases, with 10 bases lying between them. The CDR3 runs 14 residues. This CDR3 is CASSLEGRGYEQYF. CDR3 sequence (DNA): TGTGCCAGCAGCTTGGAGGGTAGGGGCTACGAGCAGTACTTC.

V usage is TRBV5-1 and J usage is TRBJ1-3, with 7 bases aligning to TRBD1. V was pared by 0 bases and J by 0 bases, with 3 bases of the junction left unmatched. Looked up from germline, CDR1 is SGHRS and CDR2 is YFSETQ. CDR3 length equals 16 residues. The chain's CDR3 is CASSLGDSSSGNTIYF. CDR3 DNA sequence: TGCGCCAGCAGCTTGGGGGACAGCAGCTCTGGAAACACCATATATTTT. The full variable domain, its missing parts supplied by reference TRBV5-1 and TRBJ1-3, is KAGVTQTPRYLIKTRGQQVTLSCSPISGHRSVSWYQQTPGQGLQFLFEYFSETQRNKGNFPGRFSGRQFSNSRSEMNVSTLELGDSALYLCASSLGDSSSGNTIYFGEGSWLTVV.

V usage is TRBV19 and J usage is TRBJ1-1, with TRBD1 as a possible D gene (6 bases). Germline V gene data show CDR1 as LNHDA and CDR2 as SQIVND (reference sequence). The CDR3 has 15 amino acids. Between the trimmed V and J ends, which lost 3 bases and 0 bases, there was a span of 11 bases. The CDR3 protein is CASSMGAGLNTEAFF. The DNA for the CDR3 is TGTGCCAGTAGTATGGGGGCAGGGCTGAACACTGAAGCTTTCTTT.

In regard to this clone: Other nucleotide sequences in the sample specify the same CDR3. The DNA for the CDR3 is TGTGCCAGCAGCCTGTCCACAGATACGCAGTATTTT. Residues: CASSLSTDTQYF. V and J are TRBV7-2 and TRBJ2-3; D not resolved. The V end lost 5 bases, the J end lost 2 bases, and 5 bases lay between the germline ends. CDR1 is SGHTA and CDR2 is FQGNSA in the germline V gene. This CDR3 has 12 amino acids.